This T cell receptor beta chain was sequenced in a study of beta chain features in type 1 diabetes. General study results and limits: In every one of the four CD4+ subsets, TCRB CDR3s were moderately but significantly shorter in Type 1 diabetes patients.

A word on this clone: What it binds is not known.

V lost 3 bases and J 5 bases, leaving 14 bases between the germline ends. CDR1 is SEHNR, CDR2 FQNEAQ, per germline (reference sequence). CDR3 length equals 15 residues. Since all of the isolated RNA was reverse transcribed, expressed TCRB transcripts were what got sequenced. TCRdb keeps only in-frame clones here, not all; method: immunoSEQ multiplex PCR. This table has 120,000 or so clones, 17% appearing once. This sequence originates from a man aged 18 to 29 with type 1 diabetes. The sample was central memory CD4+ T cells from blood. The chain is built from TRBV7-9 and TRBJ2-1; D tentatively fits TRBD1 or TRBD2 (5 bases each). CDR3: CASSFGAHWDNEQFF. CDR3 in DNA: TGTGCCAGCAGCTTCGGGGCCCATTGGGACAATGAGCAGTTCTTC.